The rows below give T cell receptor beta chains drawn from one sample of a study of blood T cell repertoires in COVID-19. Clones were sequenced by immunoSEQ multiplex PCR, and TCRdb holds only the in-frame ones, with some missing. The table records over 200,000 clones, around four fifths of them present only once. The sequencing sample was made of peripheral blood. The source of these receptors is a man of 80 years or more with acute or convalescent COVID-19. Both conserved end residues are part of each CDR3. The order of the fields is V gene, CDR3 length, CDR3 protein.

v_gene: TRBV14
len: 15
CDR3aa: CASSRTGTGGYEQYF

v_gene: TRBV5-1
len: 16
CDR3aa: CASSLAGTGGYDTQYF

v_gene: TRBV3-1/TRBV3-2
len: 15
CDR3aa: CASRGGGAWANVLTF

v_gene: TRBV2
len: 14
CDR3aa: CATGTRATNTEAFF

v_gene: TRBV6-5
len: 14
CDR3aa: CASSLADSYNEQFF

v_gene: TRBV7-9
len: 15
CDR3aa: CASSLALDRGYEQYF

v_gene: TRBV4-1
len: 14
CDR3aa: CASSQEDRGTEAFF

v_gene: TRBV19
len: 14
CDR3aa: CASSGGQVPYEQYF

v_gene: TRBV19
len: 14
CDR3aa: CASLRAGGTGELFF

v_gene: TRBV14
len: 13
CDR3aa: CASSRGLGETQYF

v_gene: TRBV6-6
len: 16
CDR3aa: CASRIRSGLEADTQYF

v_gene: TRBV18
len: 13
CDR3aa: CASSNNRDREQFF

v_gene: TRBV6-5
len: 13
CDR3aa: CASRSTGNQPQHF

v_gene: TRBV5-6
len: 13
CDR3aa: CASSHYDGGEQYF

v_gene: TRBV7-9
len: 13
CDR3aa: CASSISGKETQYF

v_gene: TRBV19
len: 14
CDR3aa: CASSTWTVNTEAFF

v_gene: TRBV28
len: 14
CDR3aa: CASRTPGIQETQYF

v_gene: TRBV3-1/TRBV3-2
len: 14
CDR3aa: CASSHGLAGVVGFF

v_gene: TRBV27
len: 15
CDR3aa: CASRPGQGNYYEQYF

v_gene: TRBV2
len: 13
CDR3aa: CASRRTATYEQYF

v_gene: TRBV7-6
len: 15
CDR3aa: CASSLGSGGSDTQYF

v_gene: TRBV10-3
len: 14
CDR3aa: CAIKGEGQNQPQHF

v_gene: TRBV5-1
len: 16
CDR3aa: CASSLVGSGMRNEQFF

v_gene: TRBV5-1
len: 11
CDR3aa: CASSLLNEQFF

v_gene: TRBV5-1
len: 15
CDR3aa: CASSLGTGGTDTQYF

v_gene: TRBV6-6
len: 15
CDR3aa: CASSYEAGRTYEQYF

v_gene: TRBV6-5
len: 15
CDR3aa: CASSTGTGPTDTQYF

v_gene: TRBV20-1
len: 12
CDR3aa: CSASLNAYEQYF

v_gene: TRBV5-1
len: 14
CDR3aa: CASSLWGSSETQYF